These 21 T cell receptor beta chains were sequenced from one sample in a study of T cells after yellow fever vaccination (dated by TCRdb to about 2019). Interpreted using the paper, the treatment or condition label stands for: live attenuated yellow fever vaccine strain. The receptor library was made with 5' RACE. Sequencing took place on an Illumina NovaSeq 6000. TCRdb handled the public reads itself, with Q25 trimming in fastp and clone calling in MiXCR, and kept productive beta chains. Rows are combined by CDR3 protein, so each entry shows the most common genes and DNA. For this sample there are 350,000 to 450,000 distinct CDR3 sequences; 18% appear just once. Roughly a sixth of the sample is taken by the ten largest. Source: PBMCs, taken before the yellow fever booster vaccination. The source of these receptors is a man between 18 and 35 years old who received the YFV17D yellow fever vaccine.

This chain uses TRBV13 with TRBJ2-2; 8 nucleotides line up with TRBD1. The CDR3 consists of 18 residues. CDR1 is PRHDT, CDR2 FYEKMQ, per germline (reference sequence). The V and J ends lost 5 bases and 1 base, in that order; junction bases with no gene match: 12. The CDR3 is CASSRLRSGTGNTGELFF. For the CDR3, the DNA is TGTGCCAGCAGCCGACTGAGGTCCGGGACAGGGAACACCGGGGAGCTGTTTTTT.

This clonotype has just a few counts. The genes are TRBV7-9 and TRBJ1-1; D unresolved. With 3 bases removed from V and 1 base from J, the gap between germline ends came to 9 bases. Germline V gene sequence: CDR1 SEHNR, CDR2 FQNEAQ (reference sequence). The CDR3 runs to 14 residues. CDR3 sequence reads: CASSFPTPNTEAFF. CDR3 sequence (DNA): TGTGCCAGCAGCTTCCCGACTCCGAACACTGAAGCTTTCTTT.

The chain links TRBV9 to TRBJ2-2; possibly TRBD1 or TRBD2 for D (6 bases each). Trimming left V 0 bases short and J 6 bases short, with 15 bases between. This CDR3 is 16 amino acids long. The V gene's germline CDR1 is SGDLS and CDR2 YYNGEE. The CDR3 reads CASSVGGGFLAGELFF. The CDR3 DNA is TGTGCCAGCAGCGTAGGAGGGGGGTTCTTGGCCGGGGAGCTGTTTTTT.

The CDR3 coding sequence is TGTGCCAGCAGTCCAGACCGGTCCCCCGGTGTGAACACTGAAGCTTTCTTT. Protein product: CASSPDRSPGVNTEAFF. This sequence joins TRBV6-2 or TRBV6-3 and TRBJ1-1, with D unresolved. The length of the CDR3 is 17 residues. V gave up 5 bases and J gave up 0 bases, with 19 bases separating them. The germline CDR1 and CDR2 sequences are MNHEY and SVGEGT.

The chain employs TRBV12-3 or TRBV12-4 and TRBJ1-2; perhaps TRBD1 as D (5 bases). V was pared by 5 bases and J by 7 bases, with 17 bases between. The CDR3 runs to 14 residues. The CDR3 here is CASSRGVGDLGYTF. The CDR3 DNA reads TGTGCCAGCAGTAGGGGTGTCGGAGATCTTGGCTACACCTTC.

J is TRBJ1-1 and V is TRBV5-6, with no clear D. V lost 1 base to trimming and J lost 1 base, with 8 bases between them. Germline CDR1 SGHDT, CDR2 YYEEEE. The CDR3 has 14 residues. The CDR3, as DNA: TGTGCCAGCAGCTTGAGGCTCACGAACACTGAAGCTTTCTTT. It is translated as CASSLRLTNTEAFF.

The chain is built from TRBV4-1 and TRBJ1-4; 8 positions match TRBD1. The CDR3 length is 14 residues. V lost 3 bases and J lost 8; bases outside the gene matches: 5. Germline V gives CDR1 MGHRA, CDR2 YSYEKL. Here the CDR3 reads CASSQDRVGEKLFF. The CDR3 nucleotides are TGCGCCAGCAGCCAGGACAGGGTGGGGGAAAAACTGTTTTTT.

This clonotype was recorded many times. The genes are TRBV29-1 and TRBJ1-1; the match to TRBD1 covers 9 bases. Losses at the gene ends were 6 bases for V and 4 bases for J; bases not matched to a gene: 6. The CDR3 spans 13 residues. Germline V gene sequence: CDR1 SQVTM, CDR2 ANQGSEA. The CDR3 sequence is CSVGLDRGTEAFF. CDR3 coding DNA: TGCAGCGTGGGACTGGACAGGGGCACTGAAGCTTTCTTT.

On this clonotype: A much larger clone sits a single nucleotide away, making a read error possible. The chain is built from TRBV6-5 and TRBJ2-3, with 7 bases fitting TRBD1. From germline, CDR1 is MNHEY and CDR2 SVGAGI. CDR3 length equals 14 residues. V gave up 6 bases and J gave up 1 base; unmatched junction bases: 4. The CDR3 region has the DNA TGTGCCAGCAGACAGACAGGGCGCACAGATACGCAGTATTTT. Encoded protein: CASRQTGRTDTQYF.

This clonotype was observed a few times. This chain's CDR3 is CSARAFPDRNQATNEKLFF. The CDR3 nucleotides are TGCAGTGCTAGAGCGTTTCCGGACAGAAATCAAGCAACTAATGAAAAACTGTTTTTT. The V and J genes are TRBV20-1 and TRBJ1-4; possibly TRBD1 for D (6 bases). CDR1 DFQATT and CDR2 SNEGSKA come from the germline V gene (reference sequence). Deletions cut 1 base from V and 0 bases from J, with 21 bases between. This CDR3 spans 19 amino acids.

The gene calls are TRBV7-2 and TRBJ2-1; 11 bases line up with TRBD1. V was pared by 4 bases and J by 6 bases, with 17 bases of the junction left unmatched. This CDR3 contains 19 residues. Germline CDR1 and CDR2: SGHTA and FQGNSA. The CDR3 loop is CASSWTGGGLAMITNEQFF. The CDR3 nucleotides are TGTGCCAGCAGCTGGACAGGGGGCGGACTAGCGATGATAACCAATGAGCAGTTCTTC.

This chain uses TRBV11-2 with TRBJ2-3; TRBD2 aligns across 8 bases. This CDR3 has 18 residues. Trimming cost V 0 bases and J 0 bases; bases outside gene matches: 8. The germline V gene has CDR1 SGHAT and CDR2 FQNNGV. The CDR3 sequence is CASSLDLMRGASTDTQYF. CDR3 nucleotides: TGTGCCAGCAGCTTAGATCTGATGCGGGGGGCTAGCACAGATACGCAGTATTTT.

This clonotype was recorded a few times. The chain combines TRBV5-1 with TRBJ2-7; 7 bases line up with TRBD2. The CDR3 totals 15 residues. The junction had 7 bases not matched to a gene; V was cut back by 2 bases and J by 2 bases. From germline, CDR1 is SGHRS and CDR2 YFSETQ. Here the CDR3 reads CASSFYSGEAYEQYF. The DNA of the CDR3 is TGCGCCAGCAGCTTTTACAGCGGGGAAGCCTACGAGCAGTACTTC.

This clonotype was seen a handful of times. The V call is TRBV4-3, the J call TRBJ2-1, with 7 bases lining up with TRBD2. The trim removed 4 bases at V and 4 bases at J, leaving 13 bases unmatched. The CDR3 consists of 17 residues. Germline CDR1 is LGHNA and CDR2 is YSLEER. The CDR3 loop reads CASSPLEMGGDYNEQFF. CDR3 sequence (DNA): TGCGCCAGCAGCCCCCTAGAGATGGGGGGGGATTACAATGAGCAGTTCTTC.

The V gene is TRBV25-1, the J gene TRBJ2-1, with 13 bases matching TRBD2. With V trimmed by 6 bases and J by 0 bases, 20 bases remained unmatched. Germline V gives CDR1 MGHDK, CDR2 SYGVNS. The length of the CDR3 is 22 residues. This CDR3 is CASSVSPRTSGGSDSSYNEQFF. Written as DNA, the CDR3 is TGTGCCAGCAGCGTGAGTCCCAGGACTAGCGGGGGCTCCGATAGCTCCTACAATGAGCAGTTCTTC.

The table lists this clonotype with a few counts. The chain joins TRBV20-1 to TRBJ2-5; D remains unclear. Germline values: CDR1 DFQATT, CDR2 SNEGSKA (reference sequence). The CDR3 has 13 amino acids. The germline V and J ends were trimmed by 5 bases and 1 base, with 11 bases remaining between them. The CDR3 DNA sequence: TGCAGTGCTTCCCAACATAGCCAAGAGACCCAGTACTTC. This codes for CSASQHSQETQYF.

This clonotype was counted a few times. V and J are TRBV30 and TRBJ2-1; 8 nucleotides line up with TRBD2. Germline V CDR1 and CDR2: GTSNPN, SVGIG (reference sequence). J lost 9 bases, V lost 3 bases, and 4 bases had no gene match. The CDR3 is 12 residues long. The CDR3 DNA follows: TGTGCCTGGAGATTAGCGGGGCCTGAGCAGTTCTTC. Translated: CAWRLAGPEQFF.

The genes are TRBV5-1 and TRBJ1-5, with a weak D call TRBD1 (5 bases). Germline values: CDR1 SGHRS, CDR2 YFSETQ. Trimming cost V 4 bases and J 6 bases, with 14 bases left between them. This CDR3 contains 14 residues. CDR3 region: CASSPGGGVQPQHF. The DNA for the CDR3 is TGCGCCAGCAGCCCCGGGGGAGGGGTTCAGCCCCAGCATTTT.

This clonotype was seen only a few times. This chain uses TRBV20-1 with TRBJ2-7; maybe TRBD1 (6 bases). CDR3 size: 13 residues. Looked up from germline, CDR1 is DFQATT and CDR2 is SNEGSKA (reference sequence). V gave up 5 bases and J gave up 5 bases, with 16 bases separating them. CDR3 in amino acids: CSAPTGMGDEQYF. CDR3 nucleotides: TGCAGTGCTCCAACAGGGATGGGCGACGAGCAGTACTTC.

V and J are TRBV14 and TRBJ2-5; 7 bases are shared with TRBD1. CDR3 length: 14 residues. Germline V gene lookup returns CDR1 SGHDN and CDR2 FVKESK. The ends lost 3 bases at V and 1 base at J; junction bases unmatched: 2. The CDR3, as DNA: TGTGCCAGCAGCCAGACAGGGCTCCAAGAGACCCAGTACTTC. Translating it yields CASSQTGLQETQYF. The full variable domain, completed using reference TRBV14 and TRBJ2-5, is EAGVTQFPSHSVIEKGQTVTLRCDPISGHDNLYWYRRVMGKEIKFLLHFVKESKQDESGMPNNRFLAERTGGTYSTLKVQPAELEDSGVYFCASSQTGLQETQYFGPGTRLLVL.

This clonotype was detected only a few times. The chain links TRBV6-2 or TRBV6-3 to TRBJ2-7, with a weak D call TRBD2 (5 bases). The CDR3 spans 12 residues. Looked up from germline, CDR1 is MNHEY and CDR2 is SVGEGT. Trimming shortened V by 6 bases and J by 7 bases, and 13 bases separated the two germline ends. The CDR3 is CASRLPSGEQYV. The CDR3 nucleotides read TGTGCCAGCAGGTTACCGTCGGGGGAGCAGTACGTC.